This passage covers 20 T cell receptor beta chains from one sample sequenced in a study of cytomegalovirus exposure and HLA in healthy donors. The PCR had 60 Vbeta and 13 Jbeta primers. The repertoire was sequenced with immunoSEQ multiplex PCR; TCRdb's copy has only in-frame clones and lacks some. The sample includes fewer than 250,000 clones, about 87% of them seen just once. Material for sequencing was PBMCs. These receptors came from a woman aged 18-30 years in good health and CMV-seronegative.

The chain is built from TRBV7-9 and TRBJ2-1, with D maybe TRBD2 (5 bases). Trimming removed 3 bases at V and 10 bases at J, with 10 bases between. This CDR3 spans 12 amino acids. Germline V gene sequence: CDR1 SEHNR, CDR2 FQNEAQ (reference sequence). The CDR3: CASSFETKEQFF. The CDR3 coding sequence is TGTGCCAGCAGCTTCGAGACTAAGGAGCAGTTCTTC.

The chain uses TRBV14 and TRBJ1-5; D is ambiguous. CDR1 and CDR2 from the germline V gene are SGHDN and FVKESK. Trimming left V 4 bases short and J 7 bases short, with 8 bases between. CDR3 size: 12 residues. This CDR3 reads CASSRGWQPQHF. For the CDR3, the DNA is TGTGCCAGCAGCCGAGGTTGGCAGCCCCAGCATTTT.

In this sample, this clone turned up once. This chain joins TRBV28 and TRBJ2-6; tentative D call: TRBD1 (6 bases). Germline loops: CDR1 MDHEN, CDR2 SYDVKM. This CDR3 region has 15 residues. The germline V and J ends were trimmed by 6 bases and 1 base, with 10 bases remaining between them. CDR3 DNA: TGTGCCAGCAGCCGTACAGGGTCTGGGGCCAACGTCCTGACTTTC. This translates into CASSRTGSGANVLTF.

CDR3 amino acids: CATKPGSGTGELFF. The CDR3 nucleotides are TGTGCCACCAAGCCAGGGTCAGGGACCGGGGAGCTGTTTTTT. The chain carries TRBV2 and TRBJ2-2; possible D gene TRBD1, 5 bases. V lost 10 bases and J 5 bases, leaving 17 bases between the germline ends. Germline V gene data show CDR1 as SNHLY and CDR2 as FYNNEI. The CDR3 has 14 residues.

The V gene is TRBV5-1, the J gene TRBJ2-1; 10 bases line up with TRBD2. Germline V gene data show CDR1 as SGHRS and CDR2 as YFSETQ. This CDR3 has 15 residues. V lost 2 bases, J lost 4 bases, and 3 bases stayed unmatched. The CDR3 DNA is TGCGCCAGCAGCTTCAGCGGGAGGGGGTACAATGAGCAGTTCTTC. Translated: CASSFSGRGYNEQFF. The whole variable domain, filled in from reference TRBV5-1 and TRBJ2-1, reads KAGVTQTPRYLIKTRGQQVTLSCSPISGHRSVSWYQQTPGQGLQFLFEYFSETQRNKGNFPGRFSGRQFSNSRSEMNVSTLELGDSALYLCASSFSGRGYNEQFFGPGTRLTVL.

The J gene is TRBJ2-1, the V gene TRBV5-1; 8 positions agree with TRBD1. The V gene end was trimmed by 4 bases and the J gene end by 6 bases; junction bases not matched to a gene: 3. Germline V gives CDR1 SGHRS, CDR2 YFSETQ. CDR3 length equals 13 residues. The CDR3 sequence: CASSLGQGNEQFF. The CDR3 DNA is TGCGCCAGCAGCCTAGGACAGGGCAATGAGCAGTTCTTC.

The CDR3 reads CASSLGGTGGVYGYTF. The DNA for the CDR3 is TGCGCCAGCAGCTTGGGAGGAACCGGCGGAGTCTATGGCTACACCTTC. J is TRBJ1-2 and V is TRBV5-1, with D unresolved. V was shortened by 0 bases and J by 4 bases, with 16 bases between the two germline ends. Germline CDR1 and CDR2: SGHRS and YFSETQ. The CDR3 runs 16 residues.

The chain carries TRBV27 and TRBJ1-4; 9 positions match TRBD1. The CDR3 is made up of 13 amino acids. V lost 6 bases and J lost 13; bases outside the gene matches: 9. CDR1 is MNHEY, CDR2 SMNVEV, per germline (reference sequence). CDR3: CASRPLMGQGLFF. For the CDR3, the DNA is TGTGCCAGCAGGCCCCTTATGGGACAGGGACTGTTTTTT.

This sequence joins TRBV6-4 and TRBJ2-1, with 8 bases aligning to TRBD2. Germline assignment: CDR1 MRHNA and CDR2 SNTAGT. This CDR3 is built from 15 residues. J lost 6 bases, V lost 4 bases, and 8 bases had no gene match. The CDR3, as DNA: TGTGCCAGCAGTGTGACGGGAGGGCCGGTCAATGAGCAGTTCTTC. Its translation is CASSVTGGPVNEQFF.

The chain has TRBV6-5 and TRBJ2-3, with 7 bases identical to TRBD2. Trimming at V came to 4 bases and at J to 0 bases, leaving 4 bases not matched to a gene. The CDR3 covers 15 residues. Germline CDR1 is MNHEY and CDR2 is SVGAGI. The CDR3 DNA follows: TGTGCCAGCAGTTCGGGACTATCTAGCACAGATACGCAGTATTTT. Protein sequence: CASSSGLSSTDTQYF.

This CDR3 is CASRGRTPVSPSTDTQYF. The CDR3 DNA follows: TGTGCCAGCAGGGGGAGGACCCCGGTGTCTCCTAGCACAGATACGCAGTATTTT. The chain combines TRBV2 with TRBJ2-3, with TRBD2 as a possible D gene (6 bases). The CDR3 consists of 18 residues. V dropped 6 bases and J dropped 0 bases, with 22 bases sitting between them. Germline-derived CDR1 and CDR2 are SNHLY and FYNNEI.

The chain combines TRBV4-1 with TRBJ2-1, with 12 bases matching TRBD2. This CDR3 spans 18 amino acids. V shed 4 bases, J shed 0 bases, and the junction held 7 bases outside the gene matches. The germline V gene has CDR1 MGHRA and CDR2 YSYEKL. The CDR3 sequence: CASSRTLAGGSSYNEQFF. In DNA, the CDR3 is TGCGCCAGCAGCCGGACTCTAGCGGGAGGGAGCTCCTACAATGAGCAGTTCTTC.

The genes are TRBV29-1 and TRBJ2-1; D possibly corresponds to TRBD2 (5 bases). Germline V gene data show CDR1 as SQVTM and CDR2 as ANQGSEA. CDR3 length: 15 residues. Trimming shortened V by 0 bases and J by 4 bases, and 13 bases separated the two germline ends. This chain's CDR3 is CSVEDPLRDYNEQFF. The CDR3 nucleotides are TGCAGCGTTGAAGATCCATTGAGGGATTACAATGAGCAGTTCTTC.

CDR3 loop: CASTRNQIDRVYGYTF. CDR3 bases: TGTGCCAGTACCCGTAATCAGATCGACAGGGTATATGGCTACACCTTC. The J gene is TRBJ1-2, the V gene TRBV19; TRBD1 matches 7 bases. V lost 7 bases, J lost 5 bases, and 16 bases stayed unmatched. The CDR3 runs 16 residues. Germline V CDR1 and CDR2: LNHDA, SQIVND (reference sequence).

This clone was counted once. The J gene is TRBJ2-1, the V gene TRBV4-2; 11 positions agree with TRBD2. Germline V gene data show CDR1 as LGHNA and CDR2 as YNFKEQ. The CDR3 sequence is 15 residues long. The V gene end was trimmed by 4 bases and the J gene end by 6 bases; junction bases not matched to a gene: 5. In DNA form, the CDR3 reads TGTGCCAGCAGCCTCCGACTAGCGGGACCCAATGAGCAGTTCTTC. Its protein is CASSLRLAGPNEQFF.

The J gene is TRBJ2-7, the V gene TRBV10-3; 13 bases fit TRBD2. V shed 6 bases and J 2 bases; nucleotides not matched to a gene: 4. The germline V gene has CDR1 ENHRY and CDR2 SYGVKD. This CDR3 contains 15 residues. The CDR3 region is CAIREGLAGTYEQYF. The CDR3, as DNA: TGTGCCATCAGAGAGGGACTAGCGGGAACCTACGAGCAGTACTTC.

V gene TRBV5-1 combines with J gene TRBJ2-3; weak D call: TRBD2 (5 bases). V lost 2 bases, J lost 1 base, and 11 bases lay in between. This CDR3 is 15 amino acids long. Germline V lookup: CDR1 SGHRS, CDR2 YFSETQ. The CDR3: CASSLADPRTDTQYF. CDR3 coding DNA: TGCGCCAGCAGCTTAGCGGATCCTCGCACAGATACGCAGTATTTT. The full variable domain, its missing parts supplied by reference TRBV5-1 and TRBJ2-3, is KAGVTQTPRYLIKTRGQQVTLSCSPISGHRSVSWYQQTPGQGLQFLFEYFSETQRNKGNFPGRFSGRQFSNSRSEMNVSTLELGDSALYLCASSLADPRTDTQYFGPGTRLTVL.

The J gene is TRBJ2-6, the V gene TRBV5-1; 7 bases fit TRBD1. Trimming cost V 0 bases and J 4 bases; bases outside gene matches: 4. CDR3 size: 16 residues. Germline V gene sequence: CDR1 SGHRS, CDR2 YFSETQ. The CDR3 here is CASSLGDREGANVLTF. As DNA, the CDR3 is TGCGCCAGCAGCTTGGGCGACAGGGAGGGGGCCAACGTCCTGACTTTC.

The V gene is TRBV10-3, the J gene TRBJ1-5, with TRBD1 matching over 7 bases. The CDR3 is made up of 13 amino acids. V gave up 6 bases and J gave up 4 bases; unmatched junction bases: 3. Germline V gene sequence: CDR1 ENHRY, CDR2 SYGVKD. CDR3 protein: CAIRDRSNQPQHF. The CDR3 bases are TGTGCCATCAGGGACAGGTCTAATCAGCCCCAGCATTTT.

The V and J genes are TRBV5-1 and TRBJ1-1, with 8 bases aligning to TRBD1. Germline trimming cut 4 bases from V and 0 bases from J; bases unmatched to any gene: 5. From germline, CDR1 is SGHRS and CDR2 YFSETQ. CDR3 length: 15 amino acids. CDR3 in DNA: TGCGCCAGCAGCGAAACAGGGGGAATGAACACTGAAGCTTTCTTT. Amino acids: CASSETGGMNTEAFF. The full variable domain, completed using reference TRBV5-1 and TRBJ1-1, is KAGVTQTPRYLIKTRGQQVTLSCSPISGHRSVSWYQQTPGQGLQFLFEYFSETQRNKGNFPGRFSGRQFSNSRSEMNVSTLELGDSALYLCASSETGGMNTEAFFGQGTRLTVV.